The 30 T cell receptor beta chains in this list originate from one sample, sequenced in a study of CD8 T cells in ankylosing spondylitis. Whole-study results and caveats: Blood of patients with ankylosing spondylitis appeared to be characterized by a TCR beta motif of seven or eight highly homologous variants.

These receptors are not linked to any known antigen. From the 5' RACE reads, TCRdb called clonotypes with MiXCR, one entry per CDR3 protein. This sample has around 770,000 distinct CDR3 sequences; about 10% occur once, and the top ten carry just over 0.5%. Source material: blood, either unsorted or a sorted T cell fraction (not recorded which). The source is a male donor with ankylosing spondylitis.

This clonotype was observed a handful of times. The rearrangement joins TRBV7-9 to TRBJ2-7; 8 bases line up with TRBD1. Unmatched junction bases numbered 5, after V lost 5 bases and J lost 5 bases. The germline gives CDR1 SEHNR, CDR2 FQNEAQ (reference sequence). This CDR3 has 13 residues. Here the CDR3 DNA reads TGTGCCAGCAGCAGGACAGGGCCCCACGAGCAGTACTTC. It translates to CASSRTGPHEQYF. The full variable domain, rest sourced from reference TRBV7-9 and TRBJ2-7, is DTGVSQNPRHKITKRGQNVTFRCDPISEHNRLYWYRQTLGQGPEFLTYFQNEAQLEKSRLLSDRFSAERPKGSFSTLEIQRTEQGDSAMYLCASSRTGPHEQYFGPGTRLTVT.

The sample holds many counts of this clonotype. The gene calls are TRBV6-2 or TRBV6-3 and TRBJ2-5, with unresolved D. The V end was cut by 2 bases, the J end by 1 base, with 8 bases between. Per the germline V gene, CDR1 is MNHEY and CDR2 is SVGEGT. The CDR3 has 14 residues. CDR3 bases: TGTGCCAGCAGTTACCGACCGGTCCAAGAGACCCAGTACTTC. Protein sequence: CASSYRPVQETQYF.

In this sample, this clonotype turned up many times. The genes are TRBV4-3 and TRBJ1-5; D is unclear. There are 13 residues in the CDR3. Germline V gene sequence: CDR1 LGHNA, CDR2 YSLEER. Trimming left V 4 bases short and J 3 bases short, with 7 bases between. In DNA, the CDR3 is TGCGCCAGCAGCCGGAACTTCAATCAGCCCCAGCATTTT. This sequence encodes CASSRNFNQPQHF.

In this sample, this clonotype turned up once. This chain uses TRBV25-1 with TRBJ2-3; a possible D gene is TRBD2 (5 bases). The germline V and J ends were trimmed by 2 bases and 2 bases, with 8 bases remaining between them. The CDR3 spans 14 residues. In germline, CDR1 is MGHDK, CDR2 SYGVNS. The CDR3 DNA reads as TGTGCCAGCAGTGAACACGGGATCACAGATACGCAGTATTTT. Translation gives CASSEHGITDTQYF.

The chain uses TRBV2 and TRBJ1-6; TRBD1 agrees at 10 bases. V lost 7 bases, J lost 7 bases, and 1 base stayed unmatched. CDR1 and CDR2 from the germline V gene are SNHLY and FYNNEI. The CDR3 has 13 residues. CDR3 coding DNA: TGTGCCAGCACGGGACAGGGGAATTCACCCCTCCACTTT. Its protein product is CASTGQGNSPLHF.

This rearrangement joins TRBV12-3 or TRBV12-4 to TRBJ2-5; TRBD1 might be the D (6 bases). Trimming took 7 bases from V and 1 from J, leaving 10 bases between them. There are 13 residues in the CDR3. The CDR3 nucleotides read TGTGCCAGCATCGTGGACAGCCAAGAGACCCAGTACTTC. Its translation is CASIVDSQETQYF.

The rearrangement links TRBV2 to TRBJ2-7; a possible D gene is TRBD1 (5 bases). V shed 6 bases and J shed 0 bases, with 12 bases lying between them. CDR1 is SNHLY and CDR2 is FYNNEI in the germline V gene. The CDR3 totals 14 residues. The CDR3, as DNA: TGTGCCAGCAGGGACGACAGAACCTCCTACGAGCAGTACTTC. Amino acid sequence: CASRDDRTSYEQYF.

This clonotype was observed a handful of times. CDR3 residues: CASTKGGSRYGYTF. CDR3 nucleotides: TGTGCCAGCACAAAGGGAGGGTCGCGCTATGGCTACACCTTC. The rearrangement links TRBV6-1 to TRBJ1-2; D is undetermined. This CDR3 spans 14 amino acids. V was pared by 7 bases and J by 4 bases, with 16 bases between. Germline lookup yields CDR1 MNHNS and CDR2 SASEGT.

The chain carries TRBV20-1 and TRBJ2-7; D remains ambiguous. Germline V gene data show CDR1 as DFQATT and CDR2 as SNEGSKA (reference sequence). Trimming took 3 bases from V and 2 from J, leaving 17 bases between them. The CDR3 loop spans 15 amino acids. DNA of the CDR3: TGCAGTGCTAGTAATTTCCGGGCCTCCCCCTACGAGCAGTACTTC. Its translation: CSASNFRASPYEQYF.

The V gene is TRBV5-1, the J gene TRBJ1-1, with a tentative D call TRBD1 (5 bases). Germline V gene data show CDR1 as SGHRS and CDR2 as YFSETQ. CDR3 length equals 14 residues. Trimming took off 6 bases at V and 0 bases at J, with 12 bases between the two ends. CDR3 amino acids: CASTPDSMNTEAFF. The DNA for the CDR3 is TGCGCCAGCACCCCCGACAGCATGAACACTGAAGCTTTCTTT.

This clonotype was seen at least ten times. The chain links TRBV5-6 to TRBJ2-3, with D unclear. This CDR3 comprises 14 residues. Germline CDR1 is SGHDT and CDR2 is YYEEEE. The V end was cut by 1 base, the J end by 2 bases, with 8 bases between. The CDR3 spells CASSLIRATDTQYF. The CDR3 coding sequence is TGTGCCAGCAGCTTGATCCGGGCCACAGATACGCAGTATTTT.

This clonotype was counted a few times. A junction boundary mismatches the germline segment, possibly from a read error. V and J are TRBV20-1 and TRBJ1-1; D perhaps matches TRBD1 (5 bases). Germline V lookup: CDR1 DFQATT, CDR2 SNEGSKA (reference sequence). The CDR3 runs to 12 residues. CDR3 nucleotide sequence: TGCAGTGCTAGTTATACGGGCAGCGCCGGGGGATTT. This gives the protein CSASYTGSAGGF.

The chain recombines TRBV4-3 with TRBJ2-3; D is uncertain. V lost 4 bases, J lost 5 bases, and 10 bases lay in between. The CDR3 contains 13 residues. Germline V gene sequence: CDR1 LGHNA, CDR2 YSLEER. This CDR3 is CASSPAPRDTQYF. For the CDR3, the DNA is TGCGCCAGCAGCCCGGCGCCGAGAGATACGCAGTATTTT.

In its sample, this clonotype was seen many times. This sequence joins TRBV29-1 and TRBJ2-3, with D possibly matching TRBD1 (5 bases). Trimming shortened V by 6 bases and J by 3 bases, and 16 bases separated the two germline ends. The CDR3 extends over 14 amino acids. Germline values: CDR1 SQVTM, CDR2 ANQGSEA. This chain's CDR3 is CSVLQAWRTDTQYF. Written as DNA, the CDR3 is TGCAGCGTATTACAGGCTTGGCGGACAGATACGCAGTATTTT.

A few counts support this clonotype. The chain joins TRBV20-1 to TRBJ2-7; maybe TRBD2 (6 bases). This CDR3 has 16 amino acids. The V end was cut by 1 base, the J end by 2 bases, with 18 bases between. Germline-derived CDR1 and CDR2 are DFQATT and SNEGSKA (reference sequence). The CDR3 DNA follows: TGCAGTGCTAGAGTTTTTGGGACTCCCCTTACCTACGAGCAGTACTTC. Residues: CSARVFGTPLTYEQYF.

This clonotype was counted a few times. This rearrangement joins TRBV20-1 to TRBJ2-1; 7 positions agree with TRBD1. With 1 base clipped from V and 0 bases from J, the junction kept 6 bases outside the gene matches. The germline gives CDR1 DFQATT, CDR2 SNEGSKA (reference sequence). The CDR3 length is 16 residues. The CDR3 DNA reads as TGCAGTGCTAGAGCCTATAACAGGGGCTCCTACAATGAGCAGTTCTTC. This sequence encodes CSARAYNRGSYNEQFF.

V gene TRBV18 combines with J gene TRBJ2-5; D possibly corresponds to TRBD2 (5 bases). Trimming stripped 5 bases from V and 5 bases from J, with 15 bases between. CDR1 is KGHSH, CDR2 LQKENI, per germline. CDR3 size: 14 residues. The CDR3 DNA sequence: TGTGCCAGCTCATCCCCGCCGGGGTTGGAGACCCAGTACTTC. This sequence encodes CASSSPPGLETQYF.

The chain uses TRBV9 and TRBJ2-1, with a weak D call TRBD1 (6 bases). Trimming removed 0 bases at V and 1 base at J, with 8 bases between. The CDR3 sequence is 15 residues long. CDR1 is SGDLS, CDR2 YYNGEE, per germline. In DNA form, the CDR3 reads TGTGCCAGCAGCGTAGGGGGGCTGTCCTACAATGAGCAGTTCTTC. Translation: CASSVGGLSYNEQFF. Complete variable domain (other parts from reference TRBV9 and TRBJ2-1): DSGVTQTPKHLITATGQRVTLRCSPRSGDLSVYWYQQSLDQGLQFLIQYYNGEERAKGNILERFSAQQFPDLHSELNLSSLELGDSALYFCASSVGGLSYNEQFFGPGTRLTVL.

The gene calls are TRBV20-1 and TRBJ2-5; D is uncertain. The CDR3 contains 13 residues. Germline V gene lookup returns CDR1 DFQATT and CDR2 SNEGSKA (reference sequence). Trimming took 3 bases from V and 2 from J, leaving 10 bases between them. The CDR3 here is CSASYGQQETQYF. CDR3 bases: TGCAGTGCTAGTTACGGGCAGCAAGAGACCCAGTACTTC.

The chain couples TRBV6-1 to TRBJ2-3, with TRBD2 matching 8 bases. The germline V gene encodes CDR1 MNHNS and CDR2 SASEGT. The trim removed 6 bases at V and 1 base at J, leaving 6 bases unmatched. The CDR3 totals 15 residues. CDR3: CASRKGLVGTDTQYF. CDR3 nucleotides: TGTGCCAGCAGGAAGGGACTAGTTGGCACAGATACGCAGTATTTT.

The chain has TRBV15 and TRBJ2-2; 10 bases map to TRBD2. The CDR3 is 16 residues long. Germline trimming cut 5 bases from V and 2 bases from J; bases unmatched to any gene: 5. Germline CDR1 LNHNV, CDR2 YYDKDF (reference sequence). The CDR3 spells CATSLRLAGNTGELFF. For the CDR3, the DNA is TGTGCCACCAGCCTGAGACTAGCGGGTAACACCGGGGAGCTGTTTTTT. Variable domain in full (rest from reference TRBV15 and TRBJ2-2): DAMVIQNPRYQVTQFGKPVTLSCSQTLNHNVMYWYQQKSSQAPKLLFHYYDKDFNNEADTPDNFQSRRPNTSFCFLDIRSPGLGDTAMYLCATSLRLAGNTGELFFGEGSRLTVL.

The gene calls are TRBV7-2 and TRBJ2-5; perhaps TRBD2 as D (5 bases). Germline-derived CDR1 and CDR2 are SGHTA and FQGNSA. Trimming removed 1 base from V and 9 bases from J, with 12 bases in between. The CDR3 contains 13 residues. CDR3 coding DNA: TGTGCCAGCAGCTTAGATTCGGAGCGGTCCCAGTACTTC. Its protein product is CASSLDSERSQYF. The whole variable domain, filled in from reference TRBV7-2 and TRBJ2-5, reads GAGVSQSPSNKVTEKGKDVELRCDPISGHTALYWYRQSLGQGLEFLIYFQGNSAPDKSGLPSDRFSAERTGGSVSTLTIQRTQQEDSAVYLCASSLDSERSQYFGPGTRLLVL.

Ten or more counts support this clonotype. The chain joins TRBV29-1 to TRBJ2-3, with a possible D match to TRBD1 (6 bases). The CDR3 length is 13 residues. CDR1 SQVTM and CDR2 ANQGSEA come from the germline V gene. V was shortened by 4 bases and J by 10 bases, with 18 bases between the two germline ends. CDR3 amino acids: CSVGGLFQVAQYF. CDR3 nucleotide sequence: TGCAGCGTTGGGGGGCTCTTCCAAGTGGCGCAGTATTTT.

This clonotype occurred a few times. The chain recombines TRBV29-1 with TRBJ2-3; TRBD1 matches 7 bases. Germline CDR1 is SQVTM and CDR2 is ANQGSEA. Trimming at V came to 4 bases and at J to 2 bases, leaving 6 bases not matched to a gene. The CDR3 has 14 residues. The CDR3 spells CSVALGQFTDTQYF. In DNA form, the CDR3 reads TGCAGCGTTGCCCTGGGACAGTTCACAGATACGCAGTATTTT.

This clonotype was seen more than once but under ten times. The chain carries TRBV4-3 and TRBJ1-2, with D tentatively TRBD1 (5 bases). The CDR3 is 14 amino acids. V was cut by 3 bases and J by 5 bases, with 13 bases left in between. Germline V gives CDR1 LGHNA, CDR2 YSLEER. The CDR3: CASSHSGRGYGYTF. The DNA of the CDR3 is TGCGCCAGCAGCCACTCCGGGAGGGGATATGGCTACACCTTC.

This clonotype occurred many times. The chain couples TRBV5-1 to TRBJ2-1; D is undetermined. The V end lost 0 bases, the J end lost 7 bases, and 8 bases lay between the germline ends. The CDR3 runs 13 residues. Germline CDR1 SGHRS, CDR2 YFSETQ. CDR3 in amino acids: CASSLAHVNEQFF. The DNA of the CDR3 is TGCGCCAGCAGCTTGGCCCACGTTAATGAGCAGTTCTTC.

This clonotype occurred many times. In nucleotides, the CDR3 is TGCAGTGCTAGAGTCGACCTGACGAACATTCAGTACTTC. This encodes CSARVDLTNIQYF. The chain uses TRBV20-1 and TRBJ2-4; D is unresolved. V was trimmed by 1 base and J by 7 bases, leaving 11 bases between them. This CDR3 spans 13 amino acids. Per germline, CDR1 DFQATT and CDR2 SNEGSKA (reference sequence).

This chain links TRBV20-1 with TRBJ2-3; the match to TRBD2 covers 7 bases. CDR1 and CDR2 from the germline V gene are DFQATT and SNEGSKA (reference sequence). Losses at the gene ends were 3 bases for V and 2 bases for J; bases not matched to a gene: 5. This CDR3 is built from 14 residues. The CDR3: CSASSGGNTDTQYF. Here the CDR3 DNA reads TGCAGTGCTAGCTCGGGGGGAAACACAGATACGCAGTATTTT.

The chain joins TRBV11-2 to TRBJ2-3, with D possibly being TRBD1 (5 bases). Between the trimmed V and J ends, which lost 4 bases and 3 bases, there was a span of 14 bases. Germline CDR1 is SGHAT and CDR2 is FQNNGV. The CDR3 runs 15 residues. CDR3 in amino acids: CASSYLREGTDTQYF. CDR3 nucleotides: TGTGCCAGCAGCTACCTCAGGGAAGGGACAGATACGCAGTATTTT.

V gene TRBV5-1 combines with J gene TRBJ1-5; weak D call: TRBD1 (6 bases). CDR3 length equals 14 residues. The germline CDR1 and CDR2 sequences are SGHRS and YFSETQ. Trimming left V 0 bases short and J 5 bases short, with 9 bases between. The CDR3 coding sequence is TGCGCCAGCAGCTTGGCTGAGGGGGATCAGCCCCAGCATTTT. This sequence encodes CASSLAEGDQPQHF.